The 12 T cell receptor beta chains presented below share a single source sample, sequenced in a study of T cells in Graves' hyperthyroidism and ophthalmopathy. TCR beta CDR3 region amplification was performed from RNA transcripts. TCR CDR3 underwent first-round RT-PCR with the HTBI primer set. Each CDR3 protein is one row after TCRdb ran MiXCR on the multiplex PCR reads. There are about 600,000 distinct CDR3 sequences in the sample; roughly a sixth occur only once, and around 3.5% lies in the top ten. The sample was blood. The receptor source for this set is a woman aged 40 to 50 with Graves' ophthalmopathy.

This clonotype occurred many times. V and J are TRBV5-1 and TRBJ1-1; a possible D gene is TRBD1 (6 bases). Germline assignment: CDR1 SGHRS and CDR2 YFSETQ. This CDR3 contains 13 residues. Deletions cut 4 bases from V and 11 bases from J, with 18 bases between. This CDR3 is CASSEDSDFPAFF. The CDR3 nucleotides are TGCGCCAGCAGCGAGGACAGCGATTTTCCCGCTTTCTTT.

This clonotype came up many times. V gene TRBV28 combines with J gene TRBJ2-7; a possible D gene is TRBD1 (6 bases). This CDR3 comprises 15 residues. Trimming stripped 6 bases from V and 0 bases from J, with 15 bases between. In germline, CDR1 is MDHEN, CDR2 SYDVKM. CDR3 nucleotides: TGTGCCAGCAGACCCCCGGACAGTAGCTCCTACGAGCAGTACTTC. Protein: CASRPPDSSSYEQYF.

In its sample, this clonotype was seen many times. The V and J genes are TRBV7-2 and TRBJ1-5; TRBD1 aligns across 7 bases. The CDR3 has 13 residues. The germline CDR1 and CDR2 sequences are SGHTA and FQGNSA. With V trimmed by 3 bases and J by 7 bases, 3 bases remained unmatched. CDR3 protein: CASSLGTVQPQHF. The CDR3 bases are TGTGCCAGCAGCTTGGGGACAGTGCAGCCCCAGCATTTT.

The chain has TRBV15 and TRBJ2-2; 10 nucleotides align to TRBD1. V lost 8 bases, J lost 5 bases, and 5 bases stayed unmatched. The germline V gene encodes CDR1 LNHNV and CDR2 YYDKDF (reference sequence). The CDR3 has 14 amino acids. DNA for the CDR3: TGTGCCACCGCAGACAGGGGGCTTACCGGGGAGCTGTTTTTT. Translating gives CATADRGLTGELFF.

The CDR3 bases are TGTGCCAGCAGCTTAGCCAGCGGGGCAGGCGGAAACGAGCAGTACTTC. It encodes CASSLASGAGGNEQYF. This chain uses TRBV13 with TRBJ2-7; 7 bases are shared with TRBD2. Germline V CDR1 and CDR2: PRHDT, FYEKMQ (reference sequence). V was clipped by 1 base and J by 5 bases; unmatched bases: 11. The CDR3 is 16 amino acids. Using reference TRBV13 and TRBJ2-7 for the parts outside the CDR3, the full variable domain is AAGVIQSPRHLIKEKRETATLKCYPIPRHDTVYWYQQGPGQDPQFLISFYEKMQSDKGSIPDRFSAQQFSDYHSELNMSSLELGDSALYFCASSLASGAGGNEQYFGPGTRLTVT.

The chain links TRBV2 to TRBJ1-3; weak D call: TRBD1 (5 bases). V dropped 2 bases and J dropped 3 bases, with 5 bases sitting between them. This CDR3 contains 13 residues. CDR1 is SNHLY and CDR2 is FYNNEI in the germline V gene. The CDR3 spells CASSERGGNTIYF. The CDR3, as DNA: TGTGCCAGCAGTGAAAGGGGTGGAAACACCATATATTTT.

This clonotype was detected only a few times. V is TRBV7-2 and J is TRBJ2-7; TRBD2 matches at 13 bases. The CDR3 has 18 residues. J gave up 4 bases and V 5 bases, and 14 bases lay outside the gene matches. Per germline, CDR1 SGHTA and CDR2 FQGNSA. CDR3 in amino acids: CASSGPSSTTSGRYEQYF. CDR3 sequence (DNA): TGTGCCAGCAGCGGGCCTTCATCCACGACTAGCGGGAGGTACGAGCAGTACTTC. Using reference TRBV7-2 and TRBJ2-7 for the parts outside the CDR3, the full variable domain is GAGVSQSPSNKVTEKGKDVELRCDPISGHTALYWYRQSLGQGLEFLIYFQGNSAPDKSGLPSDRFSAERTGGSVSTLTIQRTQQEDSAVYLCASSGPSSTTSGRYEQYFGPGTRLTVT.

The rearrangement uses TRBV3-1 and TRBJ2-1; D is unclear. The CDR3 covers 14 residues. Trimming pared 1 base from V and 7 bases from J, leaving 11 bases between. Germline-derived CDR1 and CDR2 are LGHDT and YNNKEL (reference sequence). CDR3 amino acids: CASSQVGNINEQFF. In DNA form, the CDR3 reads TGTGCCAGCAGCCAAGTTGGGAATATTAATGAGCAGTTCTTC.

The V and J genes are TRBV6-1 and TRBJ2-5; D is possibly TRBD2 (5 bases). Trimming pared 7 bases from V and 0 bases from J, leaving 9 bases between. The CDR3 extends over 13 amino acids. Germline lookup yields CDR1 MNHNS and CDR2 SASEGT. As DNA, the CDR3 is TGTGCCAGCAAGAGGGAAAACCAAGAGACCCAGTACTTC. Residues: CASKRENQETQYF.

The sample holds a few counts of this clonotype. The chain links TRBV6-1 to TRBJ2-4; D could derive from TRBD1 or TRBD2 (5 bases each). CDR3 size: 16 residues. Germline V CDR1 and CDR2: MNHNS, SASEGT. Trimming took 3 bases from V and 3 from J, leaving 15 bases between them. The CDR3 reads CASSDRQGAGKNIQYF. The CDR3 DNA reads TGTGCCAGCAGTGATCGCCAGGGTGCGGGCAAAAACATTCAGTACTTC.

Turning to this clonotype: This sequence may be a read error, since a much larger clone differs from it by one base. The rearrangement links TRBV28 to TRBJ1-2, with D tentatively TRBD1 (6 bases). The CDR3 has 14 residues. Germline CDR1 and CDR2: MDHEN and SYDVKM. The CDR3 is CTSSLARQDYGYTF. The CDR3 bases are TGTACCAGCAGTTTGGCCCGACAGGACTATGGCTACACCTTC.

The CDR3 reads CSATAGTDYGYTF. CDR3 sequence (DNA): TGCAGTGCTACAGCCGGGACAGACTATGGCTACACCTTC. The genes are TRBV20-1 and TRBJ1-2; 7 nucleotides line up with TRBD1. Germline trimming cut 4 bases from V and 3 bases from J; bases unmatched to any gene: 5. Looked up from germline, CDR1 is DFQATT and CDR2 is SNEGSKA (reference sequence). The length of the CDR3 is 13 residues.